This entry concerns a single T cell receptor beta chain. This entry is derived from a study of blood T cell repertoires in COVID-19. Study details: Acute and convalescent COVID-19 samples came from the United States, Italy and Spain. T cells, B-cell-depleted T cells, or PBMCs provided the cDNA or gDNA that served as material.

Source study methods: Amplifying reference gene primers gave estimates of nucleated cell counts. Clones were sequenced by immunoSEQ multiplex PCR, and TCRdb holds only the in-frame ones, with some missing. The V and J calls and clone size come from that table; D and trimming were worked out from the DNA. The sample consists of some 300,000 clones, roughly 89% of them appearing once. Germline V CDR1 and CDR2: MDHEN, SYDVKM. This CDR3 is built from 14 residues. J gave up 4 bases and V 5 bases, and 7 bases lay outside the gene matches. The clonotype originates from a woman aged 35 to 49 with COVID-19, enrolled during active disease. V and J are TRBV28 and TRBJ1-2, with 7 bases that match TRBD1. The sequencing input was peripheral blood. The CDR3 spells CASSLRDSFYGYTF. For the CDR3, the DNA is TGTGCCAGCAGTCTCCGGGACAGCTTCTATGGCTACACCTTC.